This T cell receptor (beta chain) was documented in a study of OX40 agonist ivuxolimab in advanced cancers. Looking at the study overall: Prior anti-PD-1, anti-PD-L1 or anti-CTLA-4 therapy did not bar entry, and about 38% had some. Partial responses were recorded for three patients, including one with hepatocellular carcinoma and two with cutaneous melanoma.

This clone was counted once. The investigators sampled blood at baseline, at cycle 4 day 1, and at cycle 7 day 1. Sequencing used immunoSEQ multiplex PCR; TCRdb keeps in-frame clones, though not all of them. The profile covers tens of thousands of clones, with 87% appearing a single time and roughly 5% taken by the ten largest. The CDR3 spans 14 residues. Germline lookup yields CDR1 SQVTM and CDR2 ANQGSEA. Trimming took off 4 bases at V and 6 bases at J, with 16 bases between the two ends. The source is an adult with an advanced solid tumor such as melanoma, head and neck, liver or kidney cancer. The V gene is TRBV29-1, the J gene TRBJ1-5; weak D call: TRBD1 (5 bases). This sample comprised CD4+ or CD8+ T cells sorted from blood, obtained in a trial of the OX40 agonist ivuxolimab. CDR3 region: CSVVLPQASQPQHF. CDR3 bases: TGCAGCGTTGTGCTCCCACAGGCCAGTCAGCCCCAGCATTTT.